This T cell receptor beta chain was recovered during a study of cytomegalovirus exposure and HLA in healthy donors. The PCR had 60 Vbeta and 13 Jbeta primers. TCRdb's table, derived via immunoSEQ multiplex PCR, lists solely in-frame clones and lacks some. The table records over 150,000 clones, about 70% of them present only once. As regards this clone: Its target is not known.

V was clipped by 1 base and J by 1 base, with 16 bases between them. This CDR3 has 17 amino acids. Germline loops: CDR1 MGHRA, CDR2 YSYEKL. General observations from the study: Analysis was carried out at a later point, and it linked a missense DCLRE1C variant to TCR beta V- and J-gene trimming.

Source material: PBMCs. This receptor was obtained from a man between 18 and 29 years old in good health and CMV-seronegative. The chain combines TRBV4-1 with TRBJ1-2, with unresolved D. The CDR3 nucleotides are TGCGCCAGCAGCCAAGGCTTTGCAACAGTTGATAACTATGGCTACACCTTC. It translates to CASSQGFATVDNYGYTF.